This T cell receptor beta chain was identified during a study of chemoradiotherapy in HPV16-positive cancers. The protocol was immunoSEQ multiplex PCR, while the TCRdb copy is restricted to in-frame clones and leaves out a portion. The table lists 30,000 or so clones, roughly 88% of them singletons. This clone was counted a single time. Its antigen is undetermined. CDR3 length: 15 residues. From germline, CDR1 is SGDLS and CDR2 YYNGEE. V dropped 0 bases and J dropped 1 base, with 10 bases sitting between them. General study findings and limits: During treatment, candidate HPV-specific clones and E7-related motifs expanded in tumor.

This chain joins TRBV9 and TRBJ1-1; D not certain. This TCR was sampled from a human donor with HPV-associated anogenital cancer. The source was blood, collected from a patient who underwent chemoradiotherapy. Here the CDR3 reads CASSVEPFGNTEAFF. The CDR3 region has the DNA TGTGCCAGCAGCGTAGAACCGTTTGGGAACACTGAAGCTTTCTTT.